The rows below give T cell receptor beta chains drawn from one sample of a study of T cells in Graves' hyperthyroidism and ophthalmopathy. In TCRdb, the multiplex PCR reads were re-called with MiXCR into one record per CDR3 protein. Altogether 400,000 to 550,000 distinct CDR3 sequences are present, 13% to 15% being singletons, with the ten largest covering over 15%. The specimen sequenced was blood. The receptors were gathered from a woman between 18 and 29 years old with Graves' hyperthyroidism. Each CDR3 is given with its conserved first and last residue. The D gene is left open where the match is weak. For some rows the clone size is stated as once, few or many, or as a class when expanded; others skip it.

V gene: TRBV20-1
J gene: TRBJ2-1
clone size: few
D gene: TRBD2
CDR3 protein: CSARVTTSGGNEQFF
CDR3 DNA: TGCAGTGCTAGAGTTACGACTAGCGGGGGCAATGAGCAGTTCTTC

V gene: TRBV4-1
J gene: TRBJ1-5
clone size: NA
D gene: TRBD1
CDR3 protein: CASSQDRWGRGVDQPQHF
CDR3 DNA: TGCGCCAGCAGCCAAGATCGTTGGGGCAGGGGGGTGGATCAGCCCCAGCATTTT

V gene: TRBV12-3/TRBV12-4
J gene: TRBJ2-2
clone size: NA
D gene: TRBD2
CDR3 protein: CASRAGTSGITGELFF
CDR3 DNA: TGTGCCAGCAGGGCCGGGACTAGCGGGATCACCGGGGAGCTGTTTTTT

V gene: TRBV12-3/TRBV12-4
J gene: TRBJ2-3
clone size: many
D gene: TRBD2
CDR3 protein: CASRISGISTDTQYF
CDR3 DNA: TGTGCCAGCAGGATTAGCGGGATTAGCACAGATACGCAGTATTTT

V gene: TRBV12-5
J gene: TRBJ2-1
clone size: many
D gene: TRBD1
CDR3 protein: CASPEFGQARNEQFF
CDR3 DNA: TGTGCTAGTCCCGAATTCGGACAGGCCCGAAATGAGCAGTTCTTC

V gene: TRBV12-3/TRBV12-4
J gene: TRBJ1-3
clone size: few
D gene: NA
CDR3 protein: CASSTGIETENTIYF
CDR3 DNA: TGTGCCAGCAGTACAGGGATCGAAACTGAAAACACCATATATTTT

V gene: TRBV29-1
J gene: TRBJ2-6
clone size: many
D gene: NA
CDR3 protein: CSVVLPSGANVLTF
CDR3 DNA: TGCAGCGTTGTATTGCCCTCTGGGGCCAACGTCCTGACTTTC

V gene: TRBV30
J gene: TRBJ2-1
clone size: many
D gene: TRBD2
CDR3 protein: CAWRKLAGGNNEQFF
CDR3 DNA: TGTGCCTGGAGGAAACTAGCGGGAGGGAACAATGAGCAGTTCTTC

V gene: TRBV5-1
J gene: TRBJ2-2
clone size: NA
D gene: TRBD2
CDR3 protein: CATRKEIAGGPIQAGELFF
CDR3 DNA: TGCGCCACCCGAAAGGAGATAGCGGGAGGGCCTATCCAGGCCGGGGAGCTGTTTTTT

V gene: TRBV10-3
J gene: TRBJ2-2
clone size: many
D gene: NA
CDR3 protein: CAISVQRDTGELFF
CDR3 DNA: TGTGCCATCAGTGTACAGCGGGACACCGGGGAGCTGTTTTTT

V gene: TRBV6-1
J gene: TRBJ2-3
clone size: few
D gene: TRBD2
CDR3 protein: CASSALLAGGEDTQYF
CDR3 DNA: TGTGCCAGCAGCGCACTTCTAGCGGGAGGGGAAGATACGCAGTATTTT

V gene: TRBV29-1
J gene: TRBJ1-2
clone size: NA
D gene: TRBD1
CDR3 protein: CSVGGTVPLFEGYTF
CDR3 DNA: TGCAGCGTTGGAGGGACAGTACCTCTTTTTGAAGGCTACACCTTC

V gene: TRBV5-4
J gene: TRBJ2-7
clone size: NA
D gene: TRBD2
CDR3 protein: CASSSRGLAGPYEPYF
CDR3 DNA: TGTGCCAGCAGCTCCCGGGGACTAGCGGGGCCCTACGAGCCGTACTTC

V gene: TRBV19
J gene: TRBJ2-1
clone size: few
D gene: NA
CDR3 protein: CASLNSYNEQFF
CDR3 DNA: TGTGCCAGCCTGAACAGTTACAATGAGCAGTTCTTC

V gene: TRBV6-1
J gene: TRBJ1-2
clone size: many
D gene: NA
CDR3 protein: CASRLNYGYTF
CDR3 DNA: TGTGCCAGCAGGTTGAACTATGGCTACACCTTC

V gene: TRBV2
J gene: TRBJ2-1
clone size: many
D gene: TRBD2
CDR3 protein: CASRGGGYNEQFF
CDR3 DNA: TGTGCCAGCAGGGGGGGGGGTTACAATGAGCAGTTCTTC

V gene: TRBV12-3/TRBV12-4
J gene: TRBJ1-6
clone size: many
D gene: NA
CDR3 protein: CASSHGKIDNSPLHF
CDR3 DNA: TGTGCCAGCAGTCATGGAAAGATAGATAATTCACCCCTCCACTTT

V gene: TRBV13
J gene: TRBJ2-2
clone size: NA
D gene: NA
CDR3 protein: CASSLVPSGELFF
CDR3 DNA: TGTGCCAGCAGCTTAGTCCCCTCCGGGGAGCTGTTTTTT

V gene: TRBV5-1
J gene: TRBJ1-2
clone size: many
D gene: NA
CDR3 protein: CASSFPATGKDYGYTF
CDR3 DNA: TGCGCCAGCAGCTTTCCAGCGACAGGAAAAGACTATGGCTACACCTTC

V gene: TRBV9
J gene: TRBJ1-2
clone size: NA
D gene: TRBD1
CDR3 protein: CASSPRPGTGFGYTF
CDR3 DNA: TGTGCCAGCAGCCCCCGCCCCGGGACAGGGTTTGGCTACACCTTC

V gene: TRBV11-3
J gene: TRBJ2-1
clone size: many
D gene: TRBD2
CDR3 protein: CASSGTSGEVQFF
CDR3 DNA: TGTGCCAGCAGTGGGACTAGCGGGGAGGTTCAGTTCTTC

V gene: TRBV19
J gene: TRBJ2-1
clone size: many
D gene: TRBD2
CDR3 protein: CASSPSAGDSSYNEQFF
CDR3 DNA: TGTGCCAGTAGTCCGTCAGCGGGAGATTCTTCCTACAATGAGCAGTTCTTC

V gene: TRBV12-5
J gene: TRBJ2-1
clone size: many
D gene: NA
CDR3 protein: CASGLVIGNPPYNEQFF
CDR3 DNA: TGTGCTAGTGGTTTGGTAATAGGTAACCCCCCCTACAATGAGCAGTTCTTC

V gene: TRBV19
J gene: TRBJ1-1
clone size: NA
D gene: NA
CDR3 protein: CASIDGSTEAFF
CDR3 DNA: TGTGCCAGTATTGACGGGTCGACTGAAGCTTTCTTT

V gene: TRBV9
J gene: TRBJ1-1
clone size: many
D gene: NA
CDR3 protein: CASSPLVKNTEAFF
CDR3 DNA: TGTGCCAGCAGCCCTCTAGTCAAGAACACTGAAGCTTTCTTT

V gene: TRBV30
J gene: TRBJ1-1
clone size: many
D gene: NA
CDR3 protein: CAWEIGSGGNTEAFF
CDR3 DNA: TGTGCCTGGGAAATAGGCTCGGGAGGGAACACTGAAGCTTTCTTT

V gene: TRBV7-3
J gene: TRBJ1-2
clone size: few
D gene: NA
CDR3 protein: CASSQSVGYGYTF
CDR3 DNA: TGTGCCAGCAGCCAGTCGGTCGGGTATGGCTACACCTTC

V gene: TRBV29-1
J gene: TRBJ1-1
clone size: NA
D gene: NA
CDR3 protein: CSAVPSGTEAFF
CDR3 DNA: TGCAGCGCCGTACCATCGGGGACTGAAGCTTTCTTT

V gene: TRBV20-1
J gene: TRBJ2-3
clone size: few
D gene: NA
CDR3 protein: CSATPGPEGDTQYF
CDR3 DNA: TGCAGTGCAACACCGGGACCCGAAGGAGATACGCAGTATTTT

V gene: TRBV30
J gene: TRBJ2-1
clone size: few
D gene: NA
CDR3 protein: CAWSEGLATYNEQFF
CDR3 DNA: TGTGCCTGGAGTGAGGGGCTAGCCACCTACAATGAGCAGTTCTTC

V gene: TRBV28
J gene: TRBJ1-1
clone size: many
D gene: NA
CDR3 protein: CASSPPGTLNTEAFF
CDR3 DNA: TGTGCCAGCAGTCCACCAGGGACTTTGAACACTGAAGCTTTCTTT

V gene: TRBV2
J gene: TRBJ2-2
clone size: NA
D gene: NA
CDR3 protein: CASSATGNTGELFF
CDR3 DNA: TGTGCCAGCAGTGCGACAGGGAACACCGGGGAGCTGTTTTTT

V gene: TRBV7-9
J gene: TRBJ2-4
clone size: NA
D gene: TRBD1
CDR3 protein: CASSKDRGLDIQYF
CDR3 DNA: TGTGCCAGCAGTAAGGACAGGGGGTTGGACATTCAGTACTTC

V gene: TRBV27
J gene: TRBJ1-1
clone size: many
D gene: TRBD1
CDR3 protein: CASFGQGNTEAFF
CDR3 DNA: TGTGCCAGCTTCGGACAGGGAAACACTGAAGCTTTCTTT

V gene: TRBV6-4
J gene: TRBJ2-2
clone size: few
D gene: NA
CDR3 protein: CASSSSGWGTGELFF
CDR3 DNA: TGTGCCAGCAGTTCATCGGGGTGGGGCACCGGGGAGCTGTTTTTT

V gene: TRBV30
J gene: TRBJ2-3
clone size: few
D gene: TRBD2
CDR3 protein: CAWSASGSGADTQYF
CDR3 DNA: TGTGCCTGGAGTGCCAGCGGGAGTGGTGCAGATACGCAGTATTTT

V gene: TRBV20-1
J gene: TRBJ2-1
clone size: few
D gene: NA
CDR3 protein: CSAPDNEQFF
CDR3 DNA: TGCAGTGCCCCGGACAATGAGCAGTTCTTC

V gene: TRBV25-1
J gene: TRBJ2-1
clone size: few
D gene: TRBD1
CDR3 protein: CASSLGQGVYNEQFF
CDR3 DNA: TGTGCCAGCAGCCTGGGACAGGGAGTCTACAATGAGCAGTTCTTC

V gene: TRBV7-9
J gene: TRBJ2-7
clone size: many
D gene: TRBD1
CDR3 protein: CASSSDGTGGWDEQYF
CDR3 DNA: TGTGCCAGCAGCTCAGACGGTACAGGGGGCTGGGACGAGCAGTACTTC

V gene: TRBV12-3/TRBV12-4
J gene: TRBJ2-2
clone size: many
D gene: NA
CDR3 protein: CASSLQGQTGELFF
CDR3 DNA: TGTGCCAGCAGTTTACAGGGTCAGACCGGGGAGCTGTTTTTT

V gene: TRBV27
J gene: TRBJ1-2
clone size: many
D gene: NA
CDR3 protein: CASSSGPVFTF
CDR3 DNA: TGTGCCAGCAGTTCCGGCCCCGTCTTCACCTTC

V gene: TRBV27
J gene: TRBJ2-2
clone size: NA
D gene: NA
CDR3 protein: CAGRQGKNTGELFF
CDR3 DNA: TGTGCCGGGCGCCAAGGGAAAAACACCGGGGAGCTGTTTTTT

V gene: TRBV6-5
J gene: TRBJ2-3
clone size: NA
D gene: NA
CDR3 protein: CASSYSIWRAGGTDTQYF
CDR3 DNA: TGTGCCAGCAGTTACTCGATATGGCGCGCAGGTGGCACAGATACGCAGTATTTT

V gene: TRBV13
J gene: TRBJ2-1
clone size: few
D gene: TRBD2
CDR3 protein: CASSLVWLAGGPSSLPNSYNEQFF
CDR3 DNA: TGTGCCAGCAGCTTAGTATGGCTAGCGGGAGGCCCCAGTTCACTACCAAACTCCTACAATGAGCAGTTCTTC